This passage covers 16 T cell receptor beta chains from one sample sequenced in a study of T cell repertoires in cytomegalovirus infection. TCRdb called the reads again in MiXCR, with one record for every CDR3 protein. The sample has a few hundred thousand distinct CDR3 sequences; around 27% are singletons. The sample comprised PBMCs. All receptors derive from a human donor in good health (CMV status not recorded). Some clones in this sample may be carry-over from other donors' samples.

In DNA, the CDR3 is TGTGCCAGCAGCCTGGGACTAGAGGCGACCCAGTACTTC. Translation: CASSLGLEATQYF. The chain couples TRBV12-3 or TRBV12-4 to TRBJ2-5, with 8 bases fitting TRBD2. The length of the CDR3 is 13 residues. V lost 6 bases to trimming and J lost 7 bases; unmatched junction nucleotides: 7.

The chain combines TRBV29-1 with TRBJ2-7; TRBD2 matches at 8 bases. In germline, CDR1 is SQVTM, CDR2 ANQGSEA. The CDR3 spans 11 residues. The V gene end was trimmed by 7 bases and the J gene end by 4 bases; junction bases not matched to a gene: 3. The CDR3 is CSAGGGYEQYF. The CDR3 coding sequence is TGCAGCGCCGGGGGGGGTTACGAGCAGTACTTC.

This clonotype was seen a handful of times. The chain is built from TRBV29-1 and TRBJ2-3; TRBD1 aligns across 7 bases. V lost 5 bases, J lost 3 bases, and 11 bases stayed unmatched. CDR1 is SQVTM and CDR2 is ANQGSEA in the germline V gene. The CDR3 spans 15 residues. CDR3 protein: CSVILQGLVTDTQYF. The CDR3 DNA reads as TGCAGCGTTATACTACAGGGGTTGGTTACAGATACGCAGTATTTT.

This clonotype was counted only a few times. V is TRBV27 and J is TRBJ2-1, with D unclear. Germline CDR1 reads MNHEY; CDR2 reads SMNVEV (reference sequence). The CDR3 is made up of 12 amino acids. The ends were cut back, 6 bases at V and 10 bases at J, with 13 bases in the middle. The CDR3 is CASRILGREQFF. The CDR3 DNA is TGTGCCAGCAGAATTTTAGGGCGGGAGCAGTTCTTC.

CDR3 amino acids: CASSQEGSYYGYTF. CDR3 nucleotides: TGCGCCAGCAGCCAAGAGGGCTCCTACTATGGCTACACCTTC. The rearrangement joins TRBV4-1 to TRBJ1-2; D ambiguous. Germline-derived CDR1 and CDR2 are MGHRA and YSYEKL. With 0 bases removed from V and 3 bases from J, the gap between germline ends came to 8 bases. The CDR3 covers 14 residues.

This clonotype was seen a handful of times. The gene calls are TRBV12-3 or TRBV12-4 and TRBJ1-3; 8 bases line up with TRBD1. The length of the CDR3 is 15 residues. V was clipped by 6 bases and J by 2 bases; unmatched bases: 6. The CDR3 sequence is CASSPDRGPGNTIYF. The CDR3, as DNA: TGTGCCAGCAGCCCCGACAGGGGCCCTGGAAACACCATATATTTT.

This chain links TRBV20-1 with TRBJ2-3; D is unresolved. The CDR3 is 12 amino acids. Per the germline V gene, CDR1 is DFQATT and CDR2 is SNEGSKA (reference sequence). Trimming cost V 3 bases and J 2 bases, with 6 bases left between them. The DNA for the CDR3 is TGCAGTGCTAGTCCGGACACAGATACGCAGTATTTT. Translated: CSASPDTDTQYF.

This clonotype was observed many times. V usage is TRBV7-2 and J usage is TRBJ2-3; unclear D gene. From germline, CDR1 is SGHTA and CDR2 FQGNSA. The length of the CDR3 is 14 residues. Trimming removed 2 bases at V and 0 bases at J, with 6 bases between. The CDR3 spells CASSLTGSTDTQYF. CDR3 DNA: TGTGCCAGCAGCTTAACCGGGAGCACAGATACGCAGTATTTT.

A few counts support this clonotype. CDR3 protein: CASSRLAGGDEQFF. CDR3 nucleotide sequence: TGTGCCAGCAGCCGACTAGCGGGAGGGGATGAGCAGTTCTTC. The chain joins TRBV6-5 to TRBJ2-1; the match to TRBD2 covers 14 bases. Trimming at V came to 6 bases and at J to 8 bases, leaving 3 bases not matched to a gene. Germline CDR1 MNHEY, CDR2 SVGAGI. This CDR3 has 14 amino acids.

This clonotype was seen many times. CDR3 amino acids: CAISESSPRGLYGYTF. As DNA, the CDR3 is TGTGCCATCAGTGAGTCGTCTCCGAGGGGCCTCTATGGCTACACCTTC. V usage is TRBV10-3 and J usage is TRBJ1-2; TRBD1 is a possible D gene (5 bases). V lost 0 bases to trimming and J lost 4 bases, with 15 bases between them. CDR3 length: 16 amino acids. Germline-derived CDR1 and CDR2 are ENHRY and SYGVKD.

V gene TRBV27 combines with J gene TRBJ2-3; tentatively, D is TRBD2 (6 bases). V was trimmed by 1 base and J by 6 bases, leaving 11 bases between them. CDR3 length: 14 amino acids. CDR1 MNHEY and CDR2 SMNVEV come from the germline V gene (reference sequence). DNA of the CDR3: TGTGCCAGCAGTTTATGGGGCGGGAAGGATACGCAGTATTTT. Amino acid sequence: CASSLWGGKDTQYF.

This clonotype turned up a few times. The chain recombines TRBV20-1 with TRBJ2-1; 9 nucleotides line up with TRBD2. Trimming removed 8 bases from V and 3 bases from J; junction bases left unmatched: 5. The CDR3 sequence is 13 residues long. Germline V CDR1 and CDR2: DFQATT, SNEGSKA (reference sequence). CDR3 bases: TGCAGTCACGGACTAGCGAACTACAATGAGCAGTTCTTC. It yields the protein CSHGLANYNEQFF.

V and J are TRBV20-1 and TRBJ2-3; the match to TRBD2 covers 10 bases. From germline, CDR1 is DFQATT and CDR2 SNEGSKA (reference sequence). Losses at the gene ends were 6 bases for V and 3 bases for J; bases not matched to a gene: 9. CDR3 length equals 15 residues. CDR3 loop: CSAARSGRDTDTQYF. The CDR3 coding sequence is TGCAGTGCCGCACGGAGCGGGAGGGATACAGATACGCAGTATTTT.

This clonotype came up a few times. V gene TRBV5-1 combines with J gene TRBJ2-5; possibly TRBD1 or TRBD2 for D (5 bases each). Trimming shortened V by 3 bases and J by 1 base, and 10 bases separated the two germline ends. Germline V CDR1 and CDR2: SGHRS, YFSETQ. The CDR3 runs to 14 residues. The CDR3 protein is CASSSGRTQETQYF. CDR3 sequence (DNA): TGCGCCAGCAGCTCGGGACGGACCCAAGAGACCCAGTACTTC.

The chain carries TRBV12-3 or TRBV12-4 and TRBJ2-5, with 13 bases that match TRBD2. Trimming took 9 bases from V and 7 from J; bases not matched to a gene: 8. This CDR3 has 14 residues. CDR3 in DNA: TGTGCCAGAGGAAGACTAGCGGGGGGCGGGACCCAGTACTTC. As protein: CARGRLAGGGTQYF.

This clonotype occurred a few times. The J gene is TRBJ1-3, the V gene TRBV5-6; D uncertain. The V end was cut by 0 bases, the J end by 2 bases, with 9 bases between. Germline CDR1 and CDR2: SGHDT and YYEEEE. CDR3 size: 15 residues. The CDR3 nucleotides read TGTGCCAGCAGCTTGGTATCGGCAGCTGGAAACACCATATATTTT. It translates to CASSLVSAAGNTIYF.